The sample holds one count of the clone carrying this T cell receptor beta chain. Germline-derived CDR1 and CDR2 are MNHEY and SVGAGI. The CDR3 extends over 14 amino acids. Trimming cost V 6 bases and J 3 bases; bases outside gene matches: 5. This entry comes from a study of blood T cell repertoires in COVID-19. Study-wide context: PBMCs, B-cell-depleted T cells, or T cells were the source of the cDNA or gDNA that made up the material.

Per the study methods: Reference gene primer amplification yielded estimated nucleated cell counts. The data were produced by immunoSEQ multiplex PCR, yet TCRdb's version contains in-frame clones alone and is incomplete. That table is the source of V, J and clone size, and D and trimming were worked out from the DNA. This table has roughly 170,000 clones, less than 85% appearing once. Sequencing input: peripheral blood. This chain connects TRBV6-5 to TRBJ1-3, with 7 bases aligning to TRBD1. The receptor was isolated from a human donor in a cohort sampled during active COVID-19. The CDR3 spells CASRTRQGGNTIYF. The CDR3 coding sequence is TGTGCCAGCAGAACTAGACAGGGTGGAAACACCATATATTTT.